This paragraph reports one T cell receptor (beta chain). The source of the sample is a study of control samples from healthy donors and cancer patients. Repertoires were generated with immunoSEQ multiplex PCR, while TCRdb's copy carries only in-frame clones and drops some. The sample contains 100,000 to 150,000 clones, less than 90% of which appear only once. CDR3 size: 12 residues. Germline V CDR1 and CDR2: KGHDR, SFDVKD. The V end was cut by 1 base, the J end by 8 bases, with 7 bases between. The rearrangement links TRBV24-1 to TRBJ1-2, with D unresolved. The sequenced sample was blood. This TCR came from a man aged 18-30 years in good health. The CDR3 sequence: CATSDFLGGYTF. The CDR3 DNA is TGTGCCACCAGTGATTTTCTTGGAGGCTACACCTTC.